This T cell receptor beta chain was captured in a study of cytomegalovirus exposure and HLA in healthy donors. The CDR3 loop spans 15 amino acids. Per germline, CDR1 MNHEY and CDR2 SVGAGI. V lost 8 bases, J lost 3 bases, and 14 bases lay in between. PCR primers comprised 60 Vbeta and 13 Jbeta primers. Using immunoSEQ multiplex PCR, the repertoire was profiled, and TCRdb retains in-frame clones only, with some absent. The data hold 150,000 to 200,000 clones, with 60% to 80% observed a single time. Sequences were obtained from PBMCs. This rearrangement joins TRBV6-5 to TRBJ1-6; D not resolved. The clonotype originates from a man over 45 in good health and CMV-seropositive. CDR3 region: CASRRREDYNSPLHF. CDR3 coding DNA: TGTGCCAGCCGGAGGAGGGAGGACTATAATTCACCCCTCCACTTT.